These 9 T cell receptor beta chains were sequenced from one sample in a study of cytomegalovirus exposure and HLA in healthy donors listed by TCRdb under 2017. The library was obtained by the immunoSEQ multiplex PCR assay. The multiplex PCR relied on a mix of 60 forward primers for TCR Vbeta segments and 13 reverse primers for TCR Jbeta segments. TCRdb took over this immuneACCESS table, retaining in-frame rearrangements with V and J assigned. Such tables are incomplete; in checked studies, under half of the missing clones stem from an unresolved V gene, and the remainder is unexplained. Recorded for this sample are about 190,000 clones; 70% to 75% of them occurred a single time. The ten largest clones represent approximately 3% of the sample. What was sequenced was PBMCs. These receptors were obtained from a woman in her 30s in good health and CMV-seropositive.

The V call is TRBV6-6, the J call TRBJ2-3; TRBD2 agrees at 8 bases. Germline V CDR1 and CDR2: MNHNY, SVGAGI (reference sequence). The ends lost 10 bases at V and 7 bases at J; junction bases unmatched: 13. The CDR3 extends over 14 amino acids. This CDR3 is CATGEPAGANTQYF. CDR3 sequence (DNA): TGTGCCACAGGGGAACCAGCGGGAGCCAATACGCAGTATTTT.

The J gene is TRBJ2-1, the V gene TRBV6-5, with D possibly matching TRBD2 (6 bases). Germline V gene sequence: CDR1 MNHEY, CDR2 SVGAGI. CDR3 length: 15 residues. V dropped 7 bases and J dropped 5 bases, with 18 bases sitting between them. The CDR3 loop is CASTQGRTTNNEQFF. The CDR3 bases are TGTGCCAGCACCCAAGGCCGGACTACCAACAATGAGCAGTTCTTC.

The rearrangement links TRBV2 to TRBJ2-1, with 8 bases identical to TRBD2. With 6 bases clipped from V and 9 bases from J, the junction kept 13 bases outside the gene matches. The CDR3 runs 15 residues. From germline, CDR1 is SNHLY and CDR2 FYNNEI. The CDR3 loop reads CASRFLAGSLGEQFF. The CDR3 DNA is TGTGCCAGCAGGTTTCTAGCGGGCTCGCTCGGTGAGCAGTTCTTC.

CDR3 in DNA: TGCGCCAGCAGTTCTCGTACCAGGGAAACTAGCACAGATACGCAGTATTTT. Amino acids: CASSSRTRETSTDTQYF. The rearrangement links TRBV5-1 to TRBJ2-3; a weak D match, TRBD1 (5 bases). Trimming removed 5 bases from V and 0 bases from J, with 19 bases in between. The CDR3 has 17 amino acids. Looked up from germline, CDR1 is SGHRS and CDR2 is YFSETQ.

The chain recombines TRBV12-5 with TRBJ2-5; 14 bases align to TRBD2. Germline V gives CDR1 LGHNT, CDR2 FRNRAP. This CDR3 region has 16 residues. The junction had 2 bases not matched to a gene; V was cut back by 1 base and J by 4 bases. The CDR3 coding sequence is TGTGCTAGTGGTTTGGGACTAGCGGGAGGGTTAGAGACCCAGTACTTC. This sequence encodes CASGLGLAGGLETQYF.

The rearrangement links TRBV27 to TRBJ2-3; 14 bases line up with TRBD2. This CDR3 is 14 amino acids long. Germline loops: CDR1 MNHEY, CDR2 SMNVEV (reference sequence). V lost 6 bases and J lost 7; bases outside the gene matches: 3. The CDR3 bases are TGTGCCAGCAGGGGACTAGCGGGAGCCAATACGCAGTATTTT. It translates to CASRGLAGANTQYF.

This sequence joins TRBV19 and TRBJ1-5; D is undetermined. V gave up 6 bases and J gave up 2 bases, with 14 bases separating them. The CDR3 extends over 15 amino acids. In germline, CDR1 is LNHDA, CDR2 SQIVND (reference sequence). CDR3 amino acids: CASSVVGVGNQPQHF. The CDR3 DNA is TGTGCCAGTAGCGTGGTGGGAGTCGGCAATCAGCCCCAGCATTTT.

The chain joins TRBV28 to TRBJ2-6; TRBD1 agrees at 8 bases. This CDR3 is built from 15 residues. The germline CDR1 and CDR2 sequences are MDHEN and SYDVKM. The V gene end was trimmed by 5 bases and the J gene end by 1 base; junction bases not matched to a gene: 1. As DNA, the CDR3 is TGTGCCAGCAGTGGGGACAGGTCTGGGGCCAACGTCCTGACTTTC. Its translation is CASSGDRSGANVLTF.

This clone was counted once. V usage is TRBV5-6 and J usage is TRBJ2-1; the D is unclear. The V gene's germline CDR1 is SGHDT and CDR2 YYEEEE. Trimming stripped 4 bases from V and 2 bases from J, with 16 bases between. CDR3 length: 16 residues. The CDR3 DNA sequence: TGTGCCAGCAGCCCAACCCCGGAGTTGGCCTACAATGAGCAGTTCTTC. This translates into CASSPTPELAYNEQFF.